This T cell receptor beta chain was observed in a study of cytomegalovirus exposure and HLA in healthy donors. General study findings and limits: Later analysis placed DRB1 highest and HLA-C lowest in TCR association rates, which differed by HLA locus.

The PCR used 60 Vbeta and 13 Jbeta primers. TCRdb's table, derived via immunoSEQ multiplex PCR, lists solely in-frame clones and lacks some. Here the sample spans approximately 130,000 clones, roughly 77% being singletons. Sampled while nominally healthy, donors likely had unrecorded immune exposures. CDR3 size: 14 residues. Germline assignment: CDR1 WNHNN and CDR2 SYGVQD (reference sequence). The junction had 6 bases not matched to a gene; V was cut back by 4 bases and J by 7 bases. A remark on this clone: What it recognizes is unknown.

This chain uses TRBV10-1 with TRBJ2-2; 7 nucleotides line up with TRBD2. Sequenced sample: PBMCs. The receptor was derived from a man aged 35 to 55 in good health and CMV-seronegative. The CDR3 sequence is CASSVAGEVGELFF. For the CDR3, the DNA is TGCGCCAGCAGTGTTGCGGGGGAGGTCGGGGAGCTGTTTTTT.